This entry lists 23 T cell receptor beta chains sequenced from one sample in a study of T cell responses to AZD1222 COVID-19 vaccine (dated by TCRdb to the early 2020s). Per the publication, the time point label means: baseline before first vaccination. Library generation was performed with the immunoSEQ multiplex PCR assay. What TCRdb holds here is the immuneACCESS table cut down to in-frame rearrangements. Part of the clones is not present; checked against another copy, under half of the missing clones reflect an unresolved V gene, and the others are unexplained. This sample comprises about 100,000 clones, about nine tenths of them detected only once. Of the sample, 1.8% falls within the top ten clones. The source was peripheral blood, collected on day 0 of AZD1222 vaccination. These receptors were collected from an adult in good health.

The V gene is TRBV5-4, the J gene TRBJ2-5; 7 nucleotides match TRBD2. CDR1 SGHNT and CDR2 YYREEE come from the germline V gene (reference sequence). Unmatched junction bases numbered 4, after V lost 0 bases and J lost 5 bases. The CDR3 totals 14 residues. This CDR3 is CASSLDRGGETQYF. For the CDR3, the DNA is TGTGCCAGCAGCTTGGATCGGGGAGGGGAGACCCAGTACTTC.

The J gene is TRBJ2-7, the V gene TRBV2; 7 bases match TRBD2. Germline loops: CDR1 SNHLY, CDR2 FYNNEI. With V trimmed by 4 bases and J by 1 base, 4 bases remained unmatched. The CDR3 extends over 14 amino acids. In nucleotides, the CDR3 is TGTGCCAGCAGTGGGGGGAGGGGATCCTACGAGCAGTACTTC. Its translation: CASSGGRGSYEQYF.

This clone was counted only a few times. The CDR3 protein is CASSEVQGTEAFF. The CDR3, as DNA: TGTGCCAGCAGTGAAGTACAGGGTACTGAAGCTTTCTTT. V is TRBV6-1 and J is TRBJ1-1, with D perhaps matching TRBD1 (6 bases). V gave up 1 base and J gave up 5 bases, with 8 bases separating them. CDR3 length: 13 residues. Germline values: CDR1 MNHNS, CDR2 SASEGT.

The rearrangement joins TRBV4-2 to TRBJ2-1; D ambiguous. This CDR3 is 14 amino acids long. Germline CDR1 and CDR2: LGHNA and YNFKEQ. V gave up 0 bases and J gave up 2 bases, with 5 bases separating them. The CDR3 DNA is TGTGCCAGCAGCCAAGATGATACCTACAATGAGCAGTTCTTC. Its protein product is CASSQDDTYNEQFF.

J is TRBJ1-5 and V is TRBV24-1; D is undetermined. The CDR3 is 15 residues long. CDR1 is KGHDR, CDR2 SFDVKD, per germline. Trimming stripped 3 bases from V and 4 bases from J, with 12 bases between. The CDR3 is CATSDPRTPNQPQHF. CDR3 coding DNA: TGTGCCACCAGTGATCCCCGAACACCAAATCAGCCCCAGCATTTT.

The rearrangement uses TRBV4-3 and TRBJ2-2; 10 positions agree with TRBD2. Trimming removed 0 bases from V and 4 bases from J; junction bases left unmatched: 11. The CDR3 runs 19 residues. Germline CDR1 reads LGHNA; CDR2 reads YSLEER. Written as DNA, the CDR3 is TGCGCCAGCAGCCAAGATATAACTAGCGGGACTAGTGGCACCGGGGAGCTGTTTTTT. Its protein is CASSQDITSGTSGTGELFF.

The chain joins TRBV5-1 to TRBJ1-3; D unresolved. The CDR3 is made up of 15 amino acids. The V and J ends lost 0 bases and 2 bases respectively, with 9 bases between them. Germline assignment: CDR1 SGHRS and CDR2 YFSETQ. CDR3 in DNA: TGCGCCAGCAGCTTGGCTGGGGTCGCTGGAAACACCATATATTTT. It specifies CASSLAGVAGNTIYF.

CDR3 amino acids: CAWSSGSVNGKLFF. The CDR3 DNA reads as TGTGCCTGGAGTTCGGGCAGCGTAAACGGAAAACTGTTTTTT. V usage is TRBV30 and J usage is TRBJ1-4; no clear D. The CDR3 length is 14 residues. The V gene lost 2 bases and the J gene lost 10 bases, with 17 bases spanning the gap. The germline V gene has CDR1 GTSNPN and CDR2 SVGIG (reference sequence).

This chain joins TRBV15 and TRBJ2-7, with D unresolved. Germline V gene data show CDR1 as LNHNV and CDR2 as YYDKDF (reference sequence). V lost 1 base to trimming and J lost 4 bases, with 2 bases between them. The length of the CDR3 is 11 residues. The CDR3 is CATSRVYEQYF. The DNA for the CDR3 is TGTGCCACCAGCAGAGTATACGAGCAGTACTTC.

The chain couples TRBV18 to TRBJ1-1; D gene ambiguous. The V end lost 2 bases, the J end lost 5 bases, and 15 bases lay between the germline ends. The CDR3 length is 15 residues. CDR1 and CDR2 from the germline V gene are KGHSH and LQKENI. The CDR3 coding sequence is TGTGCCAGCTCACCAGATAATAGGGTTGGAACTGAAGCTTTCTTT. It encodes CASSPDNRVGTEAFF.

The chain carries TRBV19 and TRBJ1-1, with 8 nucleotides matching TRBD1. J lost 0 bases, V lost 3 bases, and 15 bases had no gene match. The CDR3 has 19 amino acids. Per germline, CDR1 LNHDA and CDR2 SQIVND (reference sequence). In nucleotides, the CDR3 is TGTGCCAGTAGTATGTTCCGGGACAGGTTATTGAAGGTGAACACTGAAGCTTTCTTT. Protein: CASSMFRDRLLKVNTEAFF.

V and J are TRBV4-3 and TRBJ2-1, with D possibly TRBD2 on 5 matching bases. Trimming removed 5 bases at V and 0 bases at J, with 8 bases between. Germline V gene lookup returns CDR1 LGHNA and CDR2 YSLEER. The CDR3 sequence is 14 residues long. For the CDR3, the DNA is TGCGCCAGCAGCGACCGGGACTCCTACAATGAGCAGTTCTTC. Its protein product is CASSDRDSYNEQFF.

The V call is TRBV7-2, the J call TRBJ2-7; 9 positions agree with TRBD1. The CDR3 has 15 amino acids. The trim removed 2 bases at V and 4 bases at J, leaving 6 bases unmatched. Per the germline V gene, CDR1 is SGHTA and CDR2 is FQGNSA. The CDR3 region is CASSLIADRGYEQYF. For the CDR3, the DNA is TGTGCCAGCAGCTTAATAGCGGACAGGGGTTACGAGCAGTACTTC. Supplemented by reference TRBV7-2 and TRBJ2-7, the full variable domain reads GAGVSQSPSNKVTEKGKDVELRCDPISGHTALYWYRQSLGQGLEFLIYFQGNSAPDKSGLPSDRFSAERTGGSVSTLTIQRTQQEDSAVYLCASSLIADRGYEQYFGPGTRLTVT.

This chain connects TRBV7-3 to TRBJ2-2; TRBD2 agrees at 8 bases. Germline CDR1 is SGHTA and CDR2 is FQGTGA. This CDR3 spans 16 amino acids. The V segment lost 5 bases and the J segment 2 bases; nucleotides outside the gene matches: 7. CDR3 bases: TGTGCCAGCAGCCTTGCGGCGGGAGGAAACACCGGGGAGCTGTTTTTT. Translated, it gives CASSLAAGGNTGELFF.

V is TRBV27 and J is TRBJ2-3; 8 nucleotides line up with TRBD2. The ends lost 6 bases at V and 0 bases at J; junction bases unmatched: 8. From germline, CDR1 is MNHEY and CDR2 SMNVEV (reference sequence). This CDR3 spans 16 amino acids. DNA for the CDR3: TGTGCCAGCAGACGGGGGGGCGGGAGTAGCACAGATACGCAGTATTTT. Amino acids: CASRRGGGSSTDTQYF.

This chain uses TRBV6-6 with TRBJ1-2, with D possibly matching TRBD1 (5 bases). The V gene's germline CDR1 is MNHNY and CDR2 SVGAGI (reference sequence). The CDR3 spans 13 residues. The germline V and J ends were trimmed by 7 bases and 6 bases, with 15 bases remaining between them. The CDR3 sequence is CASTRGAFDGYTF. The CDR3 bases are TGTGCCAGCACTAGGGGCGCGTTTGATGGCTACACCTTC.

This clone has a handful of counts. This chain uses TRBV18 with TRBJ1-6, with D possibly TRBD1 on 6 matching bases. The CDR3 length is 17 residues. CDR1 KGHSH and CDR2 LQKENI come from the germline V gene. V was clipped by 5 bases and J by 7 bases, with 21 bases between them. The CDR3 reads CASSAPGTSSRNSPLHF. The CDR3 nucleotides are TGTGCCAGCTCAGCGCCCGGGACATCAAGTAGGAATTCACCCCTCCACTTT.

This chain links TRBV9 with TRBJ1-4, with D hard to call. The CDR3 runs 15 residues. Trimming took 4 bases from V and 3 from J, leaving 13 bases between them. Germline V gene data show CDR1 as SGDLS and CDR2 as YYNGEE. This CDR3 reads CASSPEPAANEKLFF. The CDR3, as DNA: TGTGCCAGCAGCCCCGAACCGGCCGCTAATGAAAAACTGTTTTTT.

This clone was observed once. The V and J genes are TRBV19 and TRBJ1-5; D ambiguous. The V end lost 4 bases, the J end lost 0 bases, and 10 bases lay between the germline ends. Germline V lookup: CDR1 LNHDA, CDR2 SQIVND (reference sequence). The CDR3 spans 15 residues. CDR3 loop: CASSTLGNSNQPQHF. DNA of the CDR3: TGTGCCAGTAGTACACTCGGGAATAGCAATCAGCCCCAGCATTTT.

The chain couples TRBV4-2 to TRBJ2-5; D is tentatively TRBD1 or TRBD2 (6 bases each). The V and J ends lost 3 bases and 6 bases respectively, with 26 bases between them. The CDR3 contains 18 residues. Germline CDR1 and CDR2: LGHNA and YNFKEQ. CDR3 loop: CASSQGPVEGRDKKTQYF. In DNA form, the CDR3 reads TGTGCCAGCAGCCAGGGGCCGGTGGAGGGACGGGACAAAAAGACCCAGTACTTC.

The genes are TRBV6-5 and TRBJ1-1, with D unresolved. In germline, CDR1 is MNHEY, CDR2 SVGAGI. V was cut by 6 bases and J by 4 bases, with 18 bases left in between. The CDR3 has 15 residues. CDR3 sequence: CASSPGGSVSTEAFF. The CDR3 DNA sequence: TGTGCCAGCAGCCCGGGTGGGTCCGTTAGCACTGAAGCTTTCTTT.

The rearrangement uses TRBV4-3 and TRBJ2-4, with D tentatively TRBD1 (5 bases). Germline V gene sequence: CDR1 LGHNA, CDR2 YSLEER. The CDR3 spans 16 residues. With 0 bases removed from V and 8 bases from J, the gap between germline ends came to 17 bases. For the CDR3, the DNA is TGCGCCAGCAGCCAAGACCCTCGGACACGTGGGTACATTCAGTACTTC. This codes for CASSQDPRTRGYIQYF.

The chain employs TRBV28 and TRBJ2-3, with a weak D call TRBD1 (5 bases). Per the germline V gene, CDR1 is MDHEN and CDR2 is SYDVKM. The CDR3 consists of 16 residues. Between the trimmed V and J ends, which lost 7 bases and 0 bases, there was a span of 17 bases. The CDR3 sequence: CASTPLFGASTDTQYF. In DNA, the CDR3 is TGTGCCAGCACACCCCTTTTTGGGGCGAGCACAGATACGCAGTATTTT.